This record concerns one T cell receptor (beta chain) sequence. The CDR3 has 14 amino acids. The V and J ends lost 2 bases and 5 bases respectively, with 10 bases between them. Germline loops: CDR1 MGHRA, CDR2 YSYEKL. Method: immunoSEQ multiplex PCR; TCRdb's copy keeps in-frame clones and lacks some. The table includes roughly 15,000 clones, about 80% detected once. This sample was included in a study of ipilimumab plus nivolumab after autologous stem cell transplantation. Study summary: The DLBCL group included primary refractory and relapsed cases.

Starting 14 to 28 days after autologous transplant, ipilimumab 1 mg/kg was given. Patients received nivolumab 3 mg/kg at weeks 1, 4, 7, 10, then fortnightly to week 26. This chain joins TRBV4-1 and TRBJ2-1, with D unresolved. The sample in question was PBMCs, obtained in a trial of ipilimumab plus nivolumab as post-transplant consolidation. This receptor was obtained from a male donor with diffuse large B-cell lymphoma. CDR3 in amino acids: CASSQLATHNEQFF. The DNA of the CDR3 is TGCGCCAGCAGCCAATTGGCCACTCACAATGAGCAGTTCTTC.